The clone carrying this T cell receptor beta chain turned up a few times. The antigen is undetermined. The data were obtained in a study of T cell repertoires in cytomegalovirus infection. Study context: HLA-B-restricted CMV epitopes that are well studied, plus recently identified HLA-C-restricted ones, were used by the study. The study's findings and limits: Clonotype analysis showed dominance of the ex vivo response by HLA-C-restricted CMV-specific TCR beta clonotypes. Frequencies of public TCR beta families were cumulated, and this identified carriers of CMV plus the relevant HLA.

From the reads, TCRdb called clonotypes with MiXCR, one entry per CDR3 protein. The sample carries hundreds of thousands of distinct CDR3 sequences, around 35% recorded once. Deletions cut 5 bases from V and 2 bases from J, with 6 bases between. Germline V CDR1 and CDR2: MNHNY, SVGAGI (reference sequence). CDR3 length: 12 amino acids. The clonotype originates from a human donor in good health (CMV status not recorded). Some clones in this sample may be carry-over from other donors' samples. The chain recombines TRBV6-6 with TRBJ1-1; no clear D. This material consisted of cultured PBMCs, taken from culture after CMV antigen stimulation. CDR3 region: CASSDTNTEAFF. CDR3 sequence (DNA): TGTGCCAGCAGTGACACTAACACTGAAGCTTTCTTT.